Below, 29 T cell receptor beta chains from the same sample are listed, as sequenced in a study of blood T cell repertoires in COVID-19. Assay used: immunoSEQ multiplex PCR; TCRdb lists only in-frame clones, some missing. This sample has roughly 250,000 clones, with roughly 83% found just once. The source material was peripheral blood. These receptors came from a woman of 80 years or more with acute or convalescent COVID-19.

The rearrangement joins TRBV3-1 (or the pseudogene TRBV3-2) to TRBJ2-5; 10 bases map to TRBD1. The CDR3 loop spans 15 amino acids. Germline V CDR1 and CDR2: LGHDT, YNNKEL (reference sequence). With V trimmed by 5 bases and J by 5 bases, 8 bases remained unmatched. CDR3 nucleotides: TGTGCCAGCAGCACTCCCCGGACAGGGGGGGAGACCCAGTACTTC. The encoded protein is CASSTPRTGGETQYF.

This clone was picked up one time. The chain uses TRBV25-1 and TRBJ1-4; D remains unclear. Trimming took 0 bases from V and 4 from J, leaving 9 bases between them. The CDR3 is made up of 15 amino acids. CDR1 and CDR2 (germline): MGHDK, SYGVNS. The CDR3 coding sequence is TGTGCCAGCAGTGAATACGGCCGCGGTAATGAAAAACTGTTTTTT. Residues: CASSEYGRGNEKLFF. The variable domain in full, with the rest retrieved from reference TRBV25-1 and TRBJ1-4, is EADIYQTPRYLVIGTGKKITLECSQTMGHDKMYWYQQDPGMELHLIHYSYGVNSTEKGDLSSESTVSRIRTEHFPLTLESARPSHTSQYLCASSEYGRGNEKLFFGSGTQLSVL.

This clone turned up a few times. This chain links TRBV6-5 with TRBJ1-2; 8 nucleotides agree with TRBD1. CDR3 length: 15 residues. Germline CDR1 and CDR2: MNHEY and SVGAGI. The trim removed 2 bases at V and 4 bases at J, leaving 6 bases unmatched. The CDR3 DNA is TGTGCCAGCAGTTACGCTGGACAGGGTTCCTATGGCTACACCTTC. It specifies CASSYAGQGSYGYTF.

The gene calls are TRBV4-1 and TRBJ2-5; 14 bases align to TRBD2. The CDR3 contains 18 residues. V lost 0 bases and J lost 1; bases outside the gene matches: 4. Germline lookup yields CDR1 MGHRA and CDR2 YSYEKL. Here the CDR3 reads CASSQESGLAGVQETQYF. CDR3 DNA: TGCGCCAGCAGCCAAGAATCGGGACTAGCGGGGGTCCAAGAGACCCAGTACTTC.

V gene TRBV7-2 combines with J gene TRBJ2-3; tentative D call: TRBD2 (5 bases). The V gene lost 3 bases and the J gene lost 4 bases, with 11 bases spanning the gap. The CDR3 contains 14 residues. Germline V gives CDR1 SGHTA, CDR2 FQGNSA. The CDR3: CASSLLLAPDTQYF. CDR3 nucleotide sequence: TGTGCCAGCAGCTTGCTCCTAGCCCCAGATACGCAGTATTTT. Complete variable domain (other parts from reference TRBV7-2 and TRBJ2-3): GAGVSQSPSNKVTEKGKDVELRCDPISGHTALYWYRQSLGQGLEFLIYFQGNSAPDKSGLPSDRFSAERTGGSVSTLTIQRTQQEDSAVYLCASSLLLAPDTQYFGPGTRLTVL.

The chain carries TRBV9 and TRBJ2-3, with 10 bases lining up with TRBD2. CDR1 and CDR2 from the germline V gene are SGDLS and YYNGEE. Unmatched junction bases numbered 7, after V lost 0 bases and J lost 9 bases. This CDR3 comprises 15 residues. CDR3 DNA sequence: TGTGCCAGCAGCGTAGGGAGCGGGGGGGCCGACACGCAGTATTTT. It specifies CASSVGSGGADTQYF.

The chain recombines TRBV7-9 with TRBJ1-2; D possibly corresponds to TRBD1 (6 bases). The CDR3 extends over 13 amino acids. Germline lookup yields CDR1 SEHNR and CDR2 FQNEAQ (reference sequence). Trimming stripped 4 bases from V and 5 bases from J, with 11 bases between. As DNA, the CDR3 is TGTGCCAGCAGCTCAGAACAGGGTTATGGCTACACCTTC. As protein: CASSSEQGYGYTF.

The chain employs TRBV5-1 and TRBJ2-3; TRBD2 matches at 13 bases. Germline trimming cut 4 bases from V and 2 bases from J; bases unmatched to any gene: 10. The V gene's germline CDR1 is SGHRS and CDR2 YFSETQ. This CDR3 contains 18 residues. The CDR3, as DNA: TGCGCCAGCAGCCTGGGACTAGCGGGACCCCCCATCACAGATACGCAGTATTTT. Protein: CASSLGLAGPPITDTQYF.

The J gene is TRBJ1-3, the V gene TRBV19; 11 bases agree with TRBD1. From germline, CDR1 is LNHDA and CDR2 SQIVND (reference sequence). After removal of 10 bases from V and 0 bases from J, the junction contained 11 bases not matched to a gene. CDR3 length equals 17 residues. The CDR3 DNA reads TGTGCCACCATCGGACAGGGGGCCGTTAACTCTGGAAACACCATATATTTT. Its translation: CATIGQGAVNSGNTIYF.

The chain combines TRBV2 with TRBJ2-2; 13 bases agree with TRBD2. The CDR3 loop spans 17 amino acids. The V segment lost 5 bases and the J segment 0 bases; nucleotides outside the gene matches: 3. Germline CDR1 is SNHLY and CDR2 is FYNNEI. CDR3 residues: CASSRTSGGPNTGELFF. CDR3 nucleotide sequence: TGTGCCAGCAGTCGGACTAGCGGGGGTCCGAACACCGGGGAGCTGTTTTTT.

CDR3 sequence: CSASGRGGEQYF. DNA of the CDR3: TGCAGTGCTAGTGGGCGGGGCGGCGAGCAGTACTTC. The J gene is TRBJ2-7, the V gene TRBV20-1; the D gene is possibly TRBD2 (6 bases). CDR3 size: 12 residues. Between the trimmed V and J ends, which lost 3 bases and 6 bases, there was a span of 12 bases. Germline CDR1 DFQATT, CDR2 SNEGSKA (reference sequence).

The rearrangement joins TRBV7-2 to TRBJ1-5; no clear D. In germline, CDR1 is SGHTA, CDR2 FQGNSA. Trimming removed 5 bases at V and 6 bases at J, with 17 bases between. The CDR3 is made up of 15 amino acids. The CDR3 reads CASSPTGDRGQPQHF. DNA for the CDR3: TGTGCCAGCAGCCCCACTGGGGATCGGGGTCAGCCCCAGCATTTT.

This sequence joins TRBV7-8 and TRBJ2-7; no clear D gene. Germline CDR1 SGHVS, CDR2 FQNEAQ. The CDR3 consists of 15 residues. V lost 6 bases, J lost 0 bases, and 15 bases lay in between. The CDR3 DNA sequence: TGTGCCAGCAGTCAAGAGTACTCGAGCTCCTACGAGCAGTACTTC. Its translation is CASSQEYSSSYEQYF.

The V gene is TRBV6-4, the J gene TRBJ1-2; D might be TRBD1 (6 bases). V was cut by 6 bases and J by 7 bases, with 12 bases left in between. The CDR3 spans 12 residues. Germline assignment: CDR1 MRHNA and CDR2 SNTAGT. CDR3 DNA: TGTGCCAGCAGACAGGGTGAGGGTGGCTACACCTTC. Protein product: CASRQGEGGYTF.

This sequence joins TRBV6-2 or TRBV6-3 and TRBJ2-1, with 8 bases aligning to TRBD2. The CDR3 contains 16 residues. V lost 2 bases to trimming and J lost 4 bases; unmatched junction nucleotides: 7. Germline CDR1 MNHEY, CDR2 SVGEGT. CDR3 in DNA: TGTGCCAGCAGTTACGGAACGGGGGGGCCTTACAATGAGCAGTTCTTC. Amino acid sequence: CASSYGTGGPYNEQFF.

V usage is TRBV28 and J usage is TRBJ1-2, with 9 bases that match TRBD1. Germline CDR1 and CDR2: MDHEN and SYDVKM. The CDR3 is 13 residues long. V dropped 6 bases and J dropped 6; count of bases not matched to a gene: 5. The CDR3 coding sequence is TGTGCCAGCAGGTGGGACAGGGAAGATGGCTACACCTTC. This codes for CASRWDREDGYTF.

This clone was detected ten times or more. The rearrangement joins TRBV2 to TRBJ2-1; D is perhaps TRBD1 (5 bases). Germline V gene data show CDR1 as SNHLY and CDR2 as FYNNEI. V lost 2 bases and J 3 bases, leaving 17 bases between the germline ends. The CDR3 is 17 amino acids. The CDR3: CASSENPQGLNYNEQFF. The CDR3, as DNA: TGTGCCAGCAGTGAAAATCCCCAGGGTTTAAACTACAATGAGCAGTTCTTC.

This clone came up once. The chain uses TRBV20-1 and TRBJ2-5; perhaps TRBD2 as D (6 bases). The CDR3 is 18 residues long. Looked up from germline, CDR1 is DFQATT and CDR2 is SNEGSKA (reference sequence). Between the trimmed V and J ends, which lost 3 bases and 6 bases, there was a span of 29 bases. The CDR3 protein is CSASVEPQQAGAGKTQYF. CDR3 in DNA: TGCAGTGCTAGTGTAGAACCACAACAAGCCGGGGCGGGAAAGACCCAGTACTTC.

The CDR3 DNA reads as TGTGCCAGTAGTATGTCCCCAGGGGGCACGATTAATCAGCCCCAGCATTTT. Residues: CASSMSPGGTINQPQHF. The rearrangement links TRBV19 to TRBJ1-5; TRBD1 agrees at 8 bases. The ends lost 3 bases at V and 4 bases at J; junction bases unmatched: 11. The germline gives CDR1 LNHDA, CDR2 SQIVND (reference sequence). CDR3 length: 17 residues.

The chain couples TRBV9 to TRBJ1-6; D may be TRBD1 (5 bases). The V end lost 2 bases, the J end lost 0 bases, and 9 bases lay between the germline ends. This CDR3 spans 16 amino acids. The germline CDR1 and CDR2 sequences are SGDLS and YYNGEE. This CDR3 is CASSVDSSSYNSPLHF. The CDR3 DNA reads TGTGCCAGCAGCGTTGACAGTAGCTCCTATAATTCACCCCTCCACTTT.

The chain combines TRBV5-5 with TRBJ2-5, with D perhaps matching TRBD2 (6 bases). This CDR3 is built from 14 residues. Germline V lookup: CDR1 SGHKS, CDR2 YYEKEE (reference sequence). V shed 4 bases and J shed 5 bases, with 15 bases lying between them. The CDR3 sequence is CASSHPGSGETQYF. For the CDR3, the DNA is TGTGCCAGCAGCCACCCTGGCAGCGGGGAGACCCAGTACTTC.

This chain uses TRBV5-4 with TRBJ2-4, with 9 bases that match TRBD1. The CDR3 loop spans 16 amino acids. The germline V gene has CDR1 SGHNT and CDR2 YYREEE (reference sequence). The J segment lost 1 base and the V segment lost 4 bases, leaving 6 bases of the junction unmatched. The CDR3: CASSPTGGAAKNIQYF. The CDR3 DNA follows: TGTGCCAGCAGCCCTACAGGGGGCGCGGCCAAAAACATTCAGTACTTC.

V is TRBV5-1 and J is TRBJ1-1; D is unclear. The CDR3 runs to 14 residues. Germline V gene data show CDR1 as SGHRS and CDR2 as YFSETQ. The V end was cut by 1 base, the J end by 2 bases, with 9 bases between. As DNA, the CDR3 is TGCGCCAGCAGCTTGCTGCGACAAAACACTGAAGCTTTCTTT. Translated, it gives CASSLLRQNTEAFF. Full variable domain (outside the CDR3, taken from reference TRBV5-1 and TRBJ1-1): KAGVTQTPRYLIKTRGQQVTLSCSPISGHRSVSWYQQTPGQGLQFLFEYFSETQRNKGNFPGRFSGRQFSNSRSEMNVSTLELGDSALYLCASSLLRQNTEAFFGQGTRLTVV.

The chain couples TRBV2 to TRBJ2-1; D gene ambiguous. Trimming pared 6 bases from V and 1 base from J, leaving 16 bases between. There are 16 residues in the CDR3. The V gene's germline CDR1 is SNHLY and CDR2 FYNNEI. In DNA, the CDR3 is TGTGCCAGCAGCGGAGAGATCACCAGTTCCTACAATGAGCAGTTCTTC. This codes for CASSGEITSSYNEQFF.

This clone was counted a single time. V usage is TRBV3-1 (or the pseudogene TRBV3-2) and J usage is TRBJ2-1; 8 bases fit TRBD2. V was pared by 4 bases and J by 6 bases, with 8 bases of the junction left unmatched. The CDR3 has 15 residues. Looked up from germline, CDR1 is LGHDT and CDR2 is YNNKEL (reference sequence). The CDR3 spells CASSRTSGGINEQFF. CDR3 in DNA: TGTGCCAGCAGCCGTACTAGCGGTGGTATCAATGAGCAGTTCTTC.

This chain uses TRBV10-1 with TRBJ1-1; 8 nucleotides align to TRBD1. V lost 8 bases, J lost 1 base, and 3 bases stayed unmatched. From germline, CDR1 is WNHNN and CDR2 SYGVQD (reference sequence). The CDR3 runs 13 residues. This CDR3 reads CASQDRGNTEAFF. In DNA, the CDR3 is TGCGCCAGCCAAGACAGGGGGAACACTGAAGCTTTCTTT.

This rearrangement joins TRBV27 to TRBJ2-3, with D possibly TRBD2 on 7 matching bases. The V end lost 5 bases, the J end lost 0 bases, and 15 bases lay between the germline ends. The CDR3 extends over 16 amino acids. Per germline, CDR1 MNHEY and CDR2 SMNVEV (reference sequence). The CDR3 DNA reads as TGTGCCAGCAGTGCGGGCGGGGGCGCTAGCACAGATACGCAGTATTTT. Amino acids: CASSAGGGASTDTQYF.

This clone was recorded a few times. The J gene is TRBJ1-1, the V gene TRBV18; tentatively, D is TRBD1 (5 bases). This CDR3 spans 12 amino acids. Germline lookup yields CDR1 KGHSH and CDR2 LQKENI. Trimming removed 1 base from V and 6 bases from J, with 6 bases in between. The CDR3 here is CASSPQGPEAFF. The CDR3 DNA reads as TGTGCCAGCTCACCACAGGGGCCTGAAGCTTTCTTT.

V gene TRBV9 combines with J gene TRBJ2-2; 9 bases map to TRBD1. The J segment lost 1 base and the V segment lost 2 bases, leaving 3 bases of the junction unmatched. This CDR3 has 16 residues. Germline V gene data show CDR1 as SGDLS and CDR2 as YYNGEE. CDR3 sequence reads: CASSVGQGLNTGELFF. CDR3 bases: TGTGCCAGCAGCGTCGGACAGGGGCTGAACACCGGGGAGCTGTTTTTT. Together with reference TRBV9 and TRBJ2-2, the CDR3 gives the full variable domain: DSGVTQTPKHLITATGQRVTLRCSPRSGDLSVYWYQQSLDQGLQFLIQYYNGEERAKGNILERFSAQQFPDLHSELNLSSLELGDSALYFCASSVGQGLNTGELFFGEGSRLTVL.